The rows below give T cell receptor beta chains drawn from one sample of a study of beta chain features in type 1 diabetes. Profiling relied on immunoSEQ multiplex PCR, and the TCRdb table lists in-frame clones only, not all of them. The data hold about 700,000 clones, with around an eighth observed a single time. Sequenced sample: naive CD4+ T cells from blood. These receptors came from a man between 18 and 29 years old with type 1 diabetes. Both conserved end residues are part of each CDR3. A D gene is named only where the DNA matches it firmly. The listing skips clone size in some rows; elsewhere it reads once, few, many or a size class.

j_call | d_call | v_call | clone_size | cdr3_aa | cdr3_nt
TRBJ1-6 | - | TRBV18 | - | CASSPPQGDNSPLHF | TGTGCCAGCTCACCCCCACAGGGAGATAATTCACCCCTCCACTTT
TRBJ2-3 | TRBD2 | TRBV30 | - | CAWSPLAGSTDTQYF | TGTGCCTGGAGTCCACTAGCGGGGAGCACAGATACGCAGTATTTT
TRBJ2-3 | - | TRBV7-2 | - | CATASRGQSTDTQYF | TGTGCCACCGCCTCGCGGGGGCAAAGCACAGATACGCAGTATTTT
TRBJ2-7 | TRBD1 | TRBV30 | few | CAWSEHPDRTYEQYF | TGTGCCTGGAGCGAACACCCGGACAGGACCTACGAGCAGTACTTC
TRBJ1-4 | - | TRBV12-5 | - | CASGNRSEKLFF | TGTGCTAGCGGGAACAGATCGGAAAAACTGTTTTTT
TRBJ1-6 | - | TRBV7-2 | few | CASSLGGSSYNSPLHF | TGTGCCAGCAGCTTAGGGGGCAGCTCCTATAATTCACCCCTCCACTTT
TRBJ2-3 | - | TRBV28 | few | CASSYRMRTDSTDTQYF | TGTGCCAGCAGTTATAGGATGCGGACCGATAGCACAGATACGCAGTATTTT
TRBJ2-5 | TRBD1 | TRBV30 | - | CAWRVGQGKRETQYF | TGTGCCTGGAGGGTGGGACAGGGGAAACGGGAGACCCAGTACTTC
TRBJ1-1 | - | TRBV5-1 | few | CASSLGATNTEAFF | TGCGCCAGCAGCTTAGGGGCTACGAACACTGAAGCTTTCTTT
TRBJ2-7 | - | TRBV2 | - | CASRYPRDTLSYEQYF | TGTGCCAGCAGGTACCCCAGGGACACCTTGTCCTACGAGCAGTACTTC
TRBJ1-1 | - | TRBV6-5 | - | CASSYSAQGNTEAFF | TGTGCCAGCAGTTACTCCGCTCAGGGGAACACTGAAGCTTTCTTT
TRBJ2-5 | TRBD1 | TRBV2 | few | CASQKDRGETQYF | TGTGCCAGCCAGAAGGACAGGGGCGAGACCCAGTACTTC
TRBJ1-4 | - | TRBV7-6 | - | CASSLASNEKLFF | TGTGCCAGCAGCTTAGCCAGTAATGAAAAACTGTTTTTT
TRBJ2-1 | - | TRBV5-1 | - | CASSPGPSASDNEQFF | TGCGCCAGCAGCCCGGGCCCTTCGGCCTCCGACAATGAGCAGTTCTTC
TRBJ2-1 | - | TRBV6-1 | - | CASSERENEQFF | TGTGCCAGCAGTGAAAGGGAGAATGAGCAGTTCTTC
TRBJ2-7 | - | TRBV14 | few | CASSLHRDDEQYF | TGTGCCAGCAGCTTACACAGGGACGACGAGCAGTACTTC
TRBJ2-1 | TRBD2 | TRBV4-2 | few | CASSQAGLAGVNEQFF | TGTGCCAGCAGCCAAGCCGGACTAGCGGGGGTGAATGAGCAGTTCTTC
TRBJ2-7 | - | TRBV10-3 | - | CAISEASGPGSSWEQYF | TGTGCCATCAGTGAAGCCAGCGGGCCCGGCTCGTCCTGGGAGCAGTACTTC
TRBJ2-4 | - | TRBV5-1 | - | CASSLTGRGENIQYF | TGCGCCAGCAGCTTAACGGGGAGAGGAGAAAACATTCAGTACTTC